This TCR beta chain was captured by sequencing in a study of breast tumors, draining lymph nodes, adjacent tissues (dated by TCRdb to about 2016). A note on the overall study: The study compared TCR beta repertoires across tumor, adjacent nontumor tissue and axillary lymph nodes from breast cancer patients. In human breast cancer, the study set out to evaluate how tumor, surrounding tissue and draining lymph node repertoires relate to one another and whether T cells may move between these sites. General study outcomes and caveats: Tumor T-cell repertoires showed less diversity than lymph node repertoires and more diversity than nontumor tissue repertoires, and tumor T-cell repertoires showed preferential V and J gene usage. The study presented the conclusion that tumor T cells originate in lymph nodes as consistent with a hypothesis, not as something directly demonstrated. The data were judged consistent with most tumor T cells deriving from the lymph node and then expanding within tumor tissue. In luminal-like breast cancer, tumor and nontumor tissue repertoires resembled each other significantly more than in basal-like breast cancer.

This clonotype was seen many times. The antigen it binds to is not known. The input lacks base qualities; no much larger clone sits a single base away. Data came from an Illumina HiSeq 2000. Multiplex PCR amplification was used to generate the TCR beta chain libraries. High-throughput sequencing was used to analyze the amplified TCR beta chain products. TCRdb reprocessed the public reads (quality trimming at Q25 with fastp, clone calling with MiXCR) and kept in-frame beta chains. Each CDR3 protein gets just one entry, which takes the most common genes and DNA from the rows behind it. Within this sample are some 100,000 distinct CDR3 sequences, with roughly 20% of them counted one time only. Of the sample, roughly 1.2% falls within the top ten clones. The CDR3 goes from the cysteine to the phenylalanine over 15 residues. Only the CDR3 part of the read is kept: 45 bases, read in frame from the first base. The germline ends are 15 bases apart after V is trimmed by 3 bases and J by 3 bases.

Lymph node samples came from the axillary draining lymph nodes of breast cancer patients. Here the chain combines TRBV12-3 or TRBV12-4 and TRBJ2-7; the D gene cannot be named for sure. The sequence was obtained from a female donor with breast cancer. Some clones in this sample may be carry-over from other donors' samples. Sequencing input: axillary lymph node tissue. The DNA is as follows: TGTGCCAGCAGTTTGGGCAGGTCCCCTCTCTACGAGCAGTACTTC. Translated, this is CASSLGRSPLYEQYF.